This T cell receptor (beta chain) was obtained from a study of blood T cell repertoires in COVID-19. Germline-derived CDR1 and CDR2 are MDHEN and SYDVKM. The CDR3 is 12 residues long. Deletions cut 3 bases from V and 4 bases from J, with 4 bases between. Notes on this clone: This CDR3 is also generated by other DNA sequences in the sample.

This table comes from immunoSEQ multiplex PCR, and its TCRdb copy is limited to in-frame clones, with some not included. The sample includes about 340,000 clones, 92% of them seen just once. The sequenced sample consisted of PBMCs or T cells enriched from blood (not recorded which). V is TRBV28 and J is TRBJ1-3; no clear D. This clonotype was obtained from a woman in her 30s who had recovered from COVID-19. CDR3 nucleotides: TGTGCCAGCAGTTTCAGGGGAAACACCATATATTTT. Translation: CASSFRGNTIYF.